This is a list of T cell receptor beta chains from one sample in a study of naive and memory T cell subsets. MiXCR was run by TCRdb on the UMI-ligation and nested PCR reads, yielding one entry per CDR3 protein. The sample includes tens of thousands of distinct CDR3 sequences, around 18% of them seen just once. What was sequenced was effector memory CD4+ T cells from blood. The receptor source for this set is a human donor in good health. Both conserved end residues are part of each CDR3. The order of the fields is J gene, V gene, clone size, D gene, CDR3 DNA, CDR3 protein. A D gene is named only where the DNA matches it firmly. Size is stated for part of the rows, as once, few or many counts, or as a class when the clone is expanded.

j_call: TRBJ2-1
v_call: TRBV18
clone_size: few
d_call: TRBD2
cdr3_nt: TGTGCCAGCTCACCACGAGCGGGGAATGAGCAGTTCTTC
cdr3_aa: CASSPRAGNEQFF

j_call: TRBJ1-1
v_call: TRBV12-3/TRBV12-4
clone_size: many
d_call: -
cdr3_nt: TGTGCCAGCAGTTTACAGGGCTTCACTGAAGCTTTCTTT
cdr3_aa: CASSLQGFTEAFF

j_call: TRBJ2-5
v_call: TRBV3-1
clone_size: few
d_call: -
cdr3_nt: TGTGCCAGCAGCCAACGGCTGATCCAAGAGACCCAGTACTTC
cdr3_aa: CASSQRLIQETQYF

j_call: TRBJ2-1
v_call: TRBV5-4
clone_size: few
d_call: TRBD2
cdr3_nt: TGTGCCAGCAGCGTTACTAGCGGGAGACGGTTCTTC
cdr3_aa: CASSVTSGRRFF

j_call: TRBJ1-5
v_call: TRBV12-3/TRBV12-4
clone_size: -
d_call: TRBD1
cdr3_nt: TGTGCCAGCAGTTTCTCGACAGGGCAGCCCCAGCATTTT
cdr3_aa: CASSFSTGQPQHF

j_call: TRBJ1-5
v_call: TRBV14
clone_size: -
d_call: -
cdr3_nt: TGTGCCAGCAGCCAAGAGTTAGATCAGCCCCAGCATTTT
cdr3_aa: CASSQELDQPQHF

j_call: TRBJ2-6
v_call: TRBV21-1
clone_size: few
d_call: -
cdr3_nt: TGTGCCAGTACTAGACAGGGGATTAAGGCCAACGTCCTGACTTTC
cdr3_aa: CASTRQGIKANVLTF

j_call: TRBJ1-1
v_call: TRBV9
clone_size: -
d_call: TRBD1
cdr3_nt: TGTGCCAGCAGCGTAGGGACAGGGGGTAGAAGAACTGAAGCTTTCTTT
cdr3_aa: CASSVGTGGRRTEAFF

j_call: TRBJ1-2
v_call: TRBV5-6
clone_size: -
d_call: -
cdr3_nt: TGTGCCAGCAGCAGGAGGGACGGACTAACGGAAAATCGCTACACCTTC
cdr3_aa: CASSRRDGLTENRYTF

j_call: TRBJ2-1
v_call: TRBV6-5
clone_size: -
d_call: -
cdr3_nt: TGTGCCAGCAGTCCCCCCCCAGCGGTAAACTCCAATGAGCAGTTCTTC
cdr3_aa: CASSPPPAVNSNEQFF

j_call: TRBJ2-4
v_call: TRBV6-5
clone_size: -
d_call: TRBD2
cdr3_nt: TGTGCCAGCAGTTACTCGGCGGGAGCTGCCAAAAACATTCAGTACTTC
cdr3_aa: CASSYSAGAAKNIQYF

j_call: TRBJ1-3
v_call: TRBV18
clone_size: few
d_call: -
cdr3_nt: TGTGCCAGCTCACCTAGGACGACACCGGGAAACACCATATATTTT
cdr3_aa: CASSPRTTPGNTIYF

j_call: TRBJ2-1
v_call: TRBV4-3
clone_size: -
d_call: -
cdr3_nt: TGCGCCAGCAGCCAAGAGGATGAGCAGTTCTTC
cdr3_aa: CASSQEDEQFF

j_call: TRBJ2-1
v_call: TRBV7-3
clone_size: many
d_call: -
cdr3_nt: TGTGCCAGCAGCTTACTAGCGACTACCCTCAATGAGCAGTTCTTC
cdr3_aa: CASSLLATTLNEQFF

j_call: TRBJ2-4
v_call: TRBV15
clone_size: many
d_call: TRBD2
cdr3_nt: TGTGCCACCAGCGAAGACCTAGCGGGAGCCAAAAACATTCAGTACTTC
cdr3_aa: CATSEDLAGAKNIQYF

j_call: TRBJ1-5
v_call: TRBV21-1
clone_size: many
d_call: -
cdr3_nt: TGTGCCAGCAGATACCGACACTTCAATAGCAATCAGCCCCAGCATTTT
cdr3_aa: CASRYRHFNSNQPQHF

j_call: TRBJ2-3
v_call: TRBV28
clone_size: few
d_call: -
cdr3_nt: TGTGCCAGCAGTGACCCGGGCCGAGAACAAGATACGCAGTATTTT
cdr3_aa: CASSDPGREQDTQYF

j_call: TRBJ1-1
v_call: TRBV20-1
clone_size: -
d_call: TRBD1
cdr3_nt: TGCAGTGCTAGGAGGACAGGGGGCAGGAACACTGAAGCTTTCTTT
cdr3_aa: CSARRTGGRNTEAFF

j_call: TRBJ2-7
v_call: TRBV19
clone_size: few
d_call: TRBD2
cdr3_nt: TGTGCCAGTAGCCGTAGCGGGAAAAACTACGAGCAGTACTTC
cdr3_aa: CASSRSGKNYEQYF

j_call: TRBJ1-1
v_call: TRBV28
clone_size: -
d_call: -
cdr3_nt: TGTGCCAGCAGTTTTATGTCGAACACTGAAGCTTTCTTT
cdr3_aa: CASSFMSNTEAFF

j_call: TRBJ2-5
v_call: TRBV5-1
clone_size: -
d_call: -
cdr3_nt: TGCGCCAGCAGCCTCAGGGGACTCCAAGAGACCCAGTACTTC
cdr3_aa: CASSLRGLQETQYF

j_call: TRBJ2-3
v_call: TRBV10-3
clone_size: -
d_call: TRBD2
cdr3_nt: TGTGCCATCAGTGAGCGGGAGGCCACAGATACGCAGTATTTT
cdr3_aa: CAISEREATDTQYF

j_call: TRBJ1-1
v_call: TRBV28
clone_size: few
d_call: TRBD1
cdr3_nt: TGTGCCAGCAGTTTGGGGACAGGACGGAACACTGAAGCTTTCTTT
cdr3_aa: CASSLGTGRNTEAFF

j_call: TRBJ1-1
v_call: TRBV28
clone_size: -
d_call: TRBD1
cdr3_nt: TGTGCCAGCAGTTTCTCCGGGACAGGGATGGAAGCTTTCTTT
cdr3_aa: CASSFSGTGMEAFF

j_call: TRBJ1-2
v_call: TRBV20-1
clone_size: few
d_call: -
cdr3_nt: TGCAGTGCTAGAGTCCCCTCTGGACACCGATATGGCTACACCTTC
cdr3_aa: CSARVPSGHRYGYTF

j_call: TRBJ1-4
v_call: TRBV25-1
clone_size: few
d_call: -
cdr3_nt: TGTGCCAGCAGACCTCTGGACAGCCCCCGAGAAAAACTGTTTTTT
cdr3_aa: CASRPLDSPREKLFF

j_call: TRBJ2-5
v_call: TRBV5-1
clone_size: many
d_call: TRBD1
cdr3_nt: TGCGCCAGCAGCACCGGACAGGGCCGAGAGACCCAGTACTTC
cdr3_aa: CASSTGQGRETQYF

j_call: TRBJ2-1
v_call: TRBV6-2/TRBV6-3
clone_size: -
d_call: -
cdr3_nt: TGTGCCAGCAAATCTCTCTACAATGAGCAGTTCTTC
cdr3_aa: CASKSLYNEQFF

j_call: TRBJ1-1
v_call: TRBV28
clone_size: few
d_call: -
cdr3_nt: TGTGCCAGCACTACACGATTTTGGGGATCGAACACTGAAGCTTTCTTT
cdr3_aa: CASTTRFWGSNTEAFF

j_call: TRBJ2-7
v_call: TRBV10-3
clone_size: few
d_call: -
cdr3_nt: TGTGCCATCAGTGAACTACTAACCTACGAGCAGTACTTC
cdr3_aa: CAISELLTYEQYF

j_call: TRBJ1-6
v_call: TRBV19
clone_size: few
d_call: TRBD1
cdr3_nt: TGTGCCAGTGACAGGGGGCCTAATTCACCCCTCCACTTT
cdr3_aa: CASDRGPNSPLHF

j_call: TRBJ1-2
v_call: TRBV18
clone_size: many
d_call: TRBD1
cdr3_nt: TGTGCCAGCTCACCTCGACAGGGATGGACAAACTATGGCTACACCTTC
cdr3_aa: CASSPRQGWTNYGYTF

j_call: TRBJ1-6
v_call: TRBV6-1
clone_size: -
d_call: -
cdr3_nt: TGTGCCAGCAGTGAAGTACTGTTGAATTCACCCCTCCACTTT
cdr3_aa: CASSEVLLNSPLHF

j_call: TRBJ2-1
v_call: TRBV21-1
clone_size: -
d_call: -
cdr3_nt: TGTGCCAGCAGCGTGTGGACTTTCTCCTACAATGAGCAGTTCTTC
cdr3_aa: CASSVWTFSYNEQFF

j_call: TRBJ1-1
v_call: TRBV5-1
clone_size: -
d_call: -
cdr3_nt: TGCGCCAGCAGCTTGTCCTCCACTCCCGAAGGTGTAGCTTTCTTT
cdr3_aa: CASSLSSTPEGVAFF

j_call: TRBJ2-7
v_call: TRBV6-2/TRBV6-3
clone_size: few
d_call: -
cdr3_nt: TGTGCCAGCAACGGGGGTGGCGAGCAGTACTTC
cdr3_aa: CASNGGGEQYF

j_call: TRBJ2-3
v_call: TRBV5-1
clone_size: few
d_call: TRBD2
cdr3_nt: TGCGCCAGCAGCTTAGGATTAGCGGGAGCGGGAGATACGCAGTATTTT
cdr3_aa: CASSLGLAGAGDTQYF

j_call: TRBJ1-5
v_call: TRBV5-1
clone_size: many
d_call: -
cdr3_nt: TGCGCCAGCAGCTTGGACTTCAGCCCCAATCAGCCCCAGCATTTT
cdr3_aa: CASSLDFSPNQPQHF